This TCR beta chain was documented in a study of blood T cell repertoires in COVID-19. Study background: The analysed material was cDNA or gDNA that came from T cells, B-cell-depleted T cells, or PBMCs.

Libraries were prepared by immunoSEQ multiplex PCR; TCRdb keeps only in-frame clonotypes and omits some of them. This sample has about 220,000 clones, with 70% to 90% found just once. The V segment lost 6 bases and the J segment 11 bases; nucleotides outside the gene matches: 6. Germline assignment: CDR1 MDHEN and CDR2 SYDVKM. The CDR3 has 11 amino acids. Input material: peripheral blood. The receptor's source is a human donor in a cohort sampled during active COVID-19. This chain uses TRBV28 with TRBJ1-1; 7 bases agree with TRBD1. The CDR3 loop reads CASRLTGEAFF. Written as DNA, the CDR3 is TGTGCCAGCAGACTCACAGGGGAGGCTTTCTTT.